The next 18 T cell receptor beta chains were all read from a single sample in a study of T-cell reconstitution after alpha-beta-depleted transplantation in children. The authors prepared the TCRbeta library with unique molecular identifiers. Using its own MiXCR run on the PCR reads, TCRdb lists one record per CDR3 protein. Of 200,000 to 250,000 distinct CDR3 sequences in the sample, 8% to 10% were seen once. Sample: PBMCs from the stem cell graft donor, taken from the stem cell graft. The receptors were sampled from a human donor who donated a stem cell graft to a child with acute lymphoblastic leukemia.

This clonotype occurred a few times. This rearrangement joins TRBV12-3 or TRBV12-4 to TRBJ2-7; D may be TRBD2 (6 bases). Deletions cut 3 bases from V and 5 bases from J, with 14 bases between. The CDR3 contains 14 residues. The CDR3 loop reads CASSLAGRPHEQYF. DNA of the CDR3: TGTGCCAGCAGTTTGGCGGGGCGTCCCCACGAGCAGTACTTC.

This clonotype was seen repeatedly, ten times or more. The V and J genes are TRBV20-1 and TRBJ2-1; D unresolved. Germline V gene lookup returns CDR1 DFQATT and CDR2 SNEGSKA (reference sequence). The CDR3 is 15 amino acids. DNA of the CDR3: TGCAGCCTCCGAGGCTTGGGCAGCCCATACAATGAGCAGTTCTTC. It translates to CSLRGLGSPYNEQFF.

There are many counts of this clonotype. V gene TRBV12-3 or TRBV12-4 combines with J gene TRBJ2-2; TRBD1 matches 10 bases. This CDR3 has 14 residues. The V segment lost 6 bases and the J segment 8 bases; nucleotides outside the gene matches: 6. The CDR3 DNA reads as TGTGCCAGCAGGGGGACAGGGGATTTAGGGGAGCTGTTTTTT. It codes for CASRGTGDLGELFF.

This clonotype was seen many times. CDR3 coding DNA: TGTGCCAGCAGCCAGTTGGACAGCACCGGGGAGCTGTTTTTT. The encoded protein is CASSQLDSTGELFF. This rearrangement joins TRBV14 to TRBJ2-2, with a possible D match to TRBD1 (6 bases). Germline CDR1 SGHDN, CDR2 FVKESK. This CDR3 is built from 14 residues. V was cut by 3 bases and J by 4 bases, with 9 bases left in between.

This clonotype occurred a few times. The V call is TRBV24-1, the J call TRBJ2-2; D gene ambiguous. CDR1 is KGHDR and CDR2 is SFDVKD in the germline V gene. The CDR3 consists of 17 residues. V was pared by 3 bases and J by 1 base, with 14 bases between. DNA for the CDR3: TGTGCCACCAGTGATCCCCGTAGATACAAGAACACCGGGGAGCTGTTTTTT. It specifies CATSDPRRYKNTGELFF.

This clonotype was counted a few times. This chain connects TRBV7-9 to TRBJ1-1, with D uncertain. With 3 bases removed from V and 2 bases from J, the gap between germline ends came to 10 bases. In germline, CDR1 is SEHNR, CDR2 FQNEAQ (reference sequence). This CDR3 has 14 amino acids. CDR3 coding DNA: TGTGCCAGCAGCTTTGAGTTTCATAACACTGAAGCTTTCTTT. The encoded protein is CASSFEFHNTEAFF. Drawing the rest from reference TRBV7-9 and TRBJ1-1, the complete variable domain is DTGVSQNPRHKITKRGQNVTFRCDPISEHNRLYWYRQTLGQGPEFLTYFQNEAQLEKSRLLSDRFSAERPKGSFSTLEIQRTEQGDSAMYLCASSFEFHNTEAFFGQGTRLTVV.

The table lists this clonotype with many counts. The chain links TRBV7-9 to TRBJ2-7, with D unresolved. V dropped 2 bases and J dropped 2 bases, with 13 bases sitting between them. This CDR3 comprises 15 residues. Germline assignment: CDR1 SEHNR and CDR2 FQNEAQ (reference sequence). CDR3 residues: CASSLYSRNPYEQYF. In DNA form, the CDR3 reads TGTGCCAGCAGCTTATACTCTCGAAATCCCTACGAGCAGTACTTC.

V is TRBV6-5 and J is TRBJ2-1; D perhaps matches TRBD2 (6 bases). Trimming shortened V by 5 bases and J by 5 bases, and 16 bases separated the two germline ends. Germline-derived CDR1 and CDR2 are MNHEY and SVGAGI. The CDR3 sequence is 15 residues long. The CDR3 protein is CASSQSGLLNNEQFF. The DNA of the CDR3 is TGTGCCAGCAGTCAGTCGGGACTCCTAAACAATGAGCAGTTCTTC.

The J gene is TRBJ1-1, the V gene TRBV6-1; 10 bases agree with TRBD1. The CDR3 is made up of 16 amino acids. The ends lost 6 bases at V and 1 base at J; junction bases unmatched: 8. Germline CDR1 MNHNS, CDR2 SASEGT. The CDR3 protein is CASSLGTGDRNTEAFF. The CDR3 DNA reads as TGTGCCAGCAGCCTAGGGACAGGGGACAGGAACACTGAAGCTTTCTTT.

As for this clonotype: A read error is possible here, since a much larger clone lies one base away. This chain connects TRBV20-1 to TRBJ2-1; possibly TRBD1 for D (6 bases). Germline-derived CDR1 and CDR2 are DFQATT and SNEGSKA (reference sequence). V lost 5 bases and J lost 8, with 22 bases in between. CDR3 length: 15 amino acids. CDR3 DNA sequence: TGCAGTGCTCGCCTCGGGACATCTTTCTCGGATGAGCAGTTCTTC. This gives the protein CSARLGTSFSDEQFF.

This clonotype was picked up one time. This chain joins TRBV6-1 and TRBJ1-5; no clear D gene. The V end was cut by 3 bases, the J end by 7 bases, with 19 bases between. Germline lookup yields CDR1 MNHNS and CDR2 SASEGT. The CDR3 consists of 16 residues. DNA of the CDR3: TGTGCCAGCAGTGAGGGGATTGGCGGGCTGAGGCAGCCCCAGCATTTT. Translation gives CASSEGIGGLRQPQHF.

A few counts support this clonotype. The rearrangement links TRBV12-3 or TRBV12-4 to TRBJ2-6; TRBD1 matches 9 bases. The ends lost 4 bases at V and 5 bases at J; junction bases unmatched: 6. This CDR3 is 16 amino acids long. CDR3 nucleotide sequence: TGTGCCAGCAGTTGGGGACAGGGTAGTTGGGCCAACGTCCTGACTTTC. It specifies CASSWGQGSWANVLTF.

The sample holds a few counts of this clonotype. The chain joins TRBV7-9 to TRBJ2-2; D uncertain. The CDR3 sequence is 14 residues long. The germline V gene has CDR1 SEHNR and CDR2 FQNEAQ (reference sequence). Trimming cost V 5 bases and J 3 bases, with 10 bases left between them. The CDR3 coding sequence is TGTGCCAGCAGCCCCGCGTCCTACACCGGGGAGCTGTTTTTT. It encodes CASSPASYTGELFF. Variable domain in full (rest from reference TRBV7-9 and TRBJ2-2): DTGVSQNPRHKITKRGQNVTFRCDPISEHNRLYWYRQTLGQGPEFLTYFQNEAQLEKSRLLSDRFSAERPKGSFSTLEIQRTEQGDSAMYLCASSPASYTGELFFGEGSRLTVL.

This clonotype was counted between two and nine times. V is TRBV30 and J is TRBJ2-7; D could derive from TRBD1 or TRBD2 (5 bases each). Trimming pared 3 bases from V and 0 bases from J, leaving 15 bases between. Germline values: CDR1 GTSNPN, CDR2 SVGIG (reference sequence). The CDR3 sequence is 15 residues long. CDR3 protein: CAWSPGTPNSYEQYF. The CDR3 DNA is TGTGCCTGGAGCCCCGGGACGCCTAACTCCTACGAGCAGTACTTC.

This clonotype occurred once. The V and J genes are TRBV6-1 and TRBJ1-1; TRBD1 agrees at 9 bases. The CDR3 consists of 15 residues. Germline V CDR1 and CDR2: MNHNS, SASEGT. J was trimmed by 4 bases and V by 3 bases; bases with no gene match: 6. In DNA form, the CDR3 reads TGTGCCAGCAGTGATGTTCGGACAGGGGCCACTGAAGCTTTCTTT. It encodes CASSDVRTGATEAFF.

This clonotype was recorded many times. The CDR3 DNA reads as TGTGCCATCAGTGTTGACAGGGATTCAGAGACCCAGTACTTC. As protein: CAISVDRDSETQYF. The chain is built from TRBV10-3 and TRBJ2-5, with TRBD1 identical over 7 bases. Germline V gene sequence: CDR1 ENHRY, CDR2 SYGVKD. V dropped 4 bases and J dropped 4; count of bases not matched to a gene: 6. CDR3 size: 14 residues.

The chain couples TRBV4-2 to TRBJ1-2; D remains ambiguous. CDR1 is LGHNA and CDR2 is YNFKEQ in the germline V gene. V lost 1 base, J lost 1 base, and 13 bases lay in between. The CDR3 is 16 residues long. The CDR3: CASSQGERQLNYGYTF. In DNA, the CDR3 is TGTGCCAGCAGCCAAGGAGAGAGGCAGCTTAACTATGGCTACACCTTC.

This clonotype showed up just a few times. V gene TRBV10-3 combines with J gene TRBJ2-3; 13 nucleotides line up with TRBD2. This CDR3 contains 18 residues. CDR1 is ENHRY, CDR2 SYGVKD, per germline. The J segment lost 1 base and the V segment lost 4 bases, leaving 8 bases of the junction unmatched. CDR3 sequence reads: CAISGGTSGVDGTDTQYF. The CDR3 bases are TGTGCCATCAGTGGAGGGACTAGCGGGGTCGATGGCACAGATACGCAGTATTTT.